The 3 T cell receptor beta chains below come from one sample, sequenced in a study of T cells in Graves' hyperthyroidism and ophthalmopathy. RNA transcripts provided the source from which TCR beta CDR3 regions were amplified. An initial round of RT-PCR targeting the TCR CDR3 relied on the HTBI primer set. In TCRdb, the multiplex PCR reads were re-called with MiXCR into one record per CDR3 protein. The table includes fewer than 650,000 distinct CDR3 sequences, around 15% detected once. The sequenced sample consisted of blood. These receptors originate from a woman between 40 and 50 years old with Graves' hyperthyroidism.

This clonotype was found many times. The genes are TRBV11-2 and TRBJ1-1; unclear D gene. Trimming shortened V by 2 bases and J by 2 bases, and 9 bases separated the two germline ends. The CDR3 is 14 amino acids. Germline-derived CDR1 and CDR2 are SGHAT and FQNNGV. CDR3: CASSLTQTNTEAFF. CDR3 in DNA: TGTGCCAGCAGCTTAACACAGACCAACACTGAAGCTTTCTTT.

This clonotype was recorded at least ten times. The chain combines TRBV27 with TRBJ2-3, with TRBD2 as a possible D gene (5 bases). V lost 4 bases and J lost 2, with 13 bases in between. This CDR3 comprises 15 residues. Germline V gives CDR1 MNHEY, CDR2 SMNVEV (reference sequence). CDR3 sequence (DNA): TGTGCCAGCAGTTCTCGGGGTTCCACCACAGATACGCAGTATTTT. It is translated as CASSSRGSTTDTQYF.

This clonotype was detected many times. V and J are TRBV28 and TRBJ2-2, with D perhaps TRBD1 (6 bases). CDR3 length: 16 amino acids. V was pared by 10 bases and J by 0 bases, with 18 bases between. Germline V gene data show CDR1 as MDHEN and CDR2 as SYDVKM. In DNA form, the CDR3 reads TGTGCCACCCTCCCCCTCAGGGGCGCGAACACCGGGGAGCTGTTTTTT. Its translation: CATLPLRGANTGELFF.